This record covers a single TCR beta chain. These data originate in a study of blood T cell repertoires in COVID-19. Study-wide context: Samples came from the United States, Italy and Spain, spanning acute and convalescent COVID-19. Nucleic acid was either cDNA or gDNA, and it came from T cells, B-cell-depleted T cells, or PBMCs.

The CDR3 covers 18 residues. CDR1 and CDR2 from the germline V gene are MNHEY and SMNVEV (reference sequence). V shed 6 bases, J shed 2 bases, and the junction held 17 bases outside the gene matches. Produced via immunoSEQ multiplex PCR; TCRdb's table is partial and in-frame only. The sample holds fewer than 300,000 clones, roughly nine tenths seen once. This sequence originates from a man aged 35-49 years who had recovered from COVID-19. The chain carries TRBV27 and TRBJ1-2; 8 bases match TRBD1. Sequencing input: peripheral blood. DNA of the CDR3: TGTGCCAGCAGAGGGACAGGCAAACCGGACGTCCCCAACTATGGCTACACCTTC. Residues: CASRGTGKPDVPNYGYTF.